The rows below give T cell receptor beta chains drawn from one sample of a study of T-cell reconstitution after alpha-beta-depleted transplantation in children. TCRdb fed the PCR reads into MiXCR, producing one record per CDR3 protein. This sample has almost 600,000 distinct CDR3 sequences, with 25% to 30% found just once. The starting material was PBMCs, obtained before TCRalphabeta/CD19-depleted stem cell transplant. The receptors come from a boy under three years old with Wiskott-Aldrich syndrome, due to receive a stem cell transplant. The CDR3 runs from the conserved cysteine through the conserved F or W. A D gene is named only where the DNA matches it firmly. Clone size is not always given. Where it is, it says once, few, many or a class for expanded clones.

J gene: TRBJ2-5; V gene: TRBV29-1; clone size: few; D gene: TRBD1; CDR3 protein: CSGRDSRQETQYF; CDR3 DNA: TGCAGCGGACGGGACAGCAGACAAGAGACCCAGTACTTC
J gene: TRBJ2-1; V gene: TRBV29-1; clone size: NA; D gene: TRBD1; CDR3 protein: CSVTGTGVEQFF; CDR3 DNA: TGCAGCGTAACCGGGACAGGGGTTGAGCAGTTCTTC
J gene: TRBJ2-3; V gene: TRBV4-2; clone size: NA; D gene: NA; CDR3 protein: CASSQEPGLALPDTQYF; CDR3 DNA: TGTGCCAGCAGCCAAGAGCCAGGGCTAGCGCTCCCAGATACGCAGTATTTT
J gene: TRBJ2-1; V gene: TRBV5-1; clone size: few; D gene: NA; CDR3 protein: CASSLRGDQGNEQFF; CDR3 DNA: TGCGCCAGCAGCTTGCGAGGGGACCAAGGCAATGAGCAGTTCTTC
J gene: TRBJ2-7; V gene: TRBV20-1; clone size: few; D gene: NA; CDR3 protein: CSARDRRLAYEQYF; CDR3 DNA: TGCAGTGCTAGAGATCGGAGACTCGCCTACGAGCAGTACTTC
J gene: TRBJ1-2; V gene: TRBV7-9; clone size: NA; D gene: TRBD1; CDR3 protein: CASSLGTAWGYTF; CDR3 DNA: TGTGCCAGCAGCTTGGGGACAGCTTGGGGCTACACCTTC
J gene: TRBJ1-6; V gene: TRBV6-5; clone size: NA; D gene: TRBD1; CDR3 protein: CASSLTGRGPGYNSPLHF; CDR3 DNA: TGTGCCAGCAGTTTGACAGGGCGAGGACCAGGCTATAATTCCCCCCTCCACTTT
J gene: TRBJ2-6; V gene: TRBV24-1; clone size: few; D gene: NA; CDR3 protein: CATSGPDSSSGANVLTF; CDR3 DNA: TGTGCCACCAGTGGTCCAGACAGTTCATCTGGGGCCAACGTCCTGACTTTC
J gene: TRBJ2-1; V gene: TRBV20-1; clone size: NA; D gene: NA; CDR3 protein: CSSPRHNEQFF; CDR3 DNA: TGCAGTTCGCCCCGGCACAATGAGCAGTTCTTC
J gene: TRBJ1-1; V gene: TRBV28; clone size: NA; D gene: NA; CDR3 protein: CASSLWPTGNTEAFF; CDR3 DNA: TGTGCCAGCAGTTTATGGCCGACAGGGAACACTGAAGCTTTCTTT
J gene: TRBJ2-2; V gene: TRBV21-1; clone size: once; D gene: NA; CDR3 protein: CASSKRATSRRTNTGELFF; CDR3 DNA: TGTGCCAGCAGCAAGAGGGCTACTTCTCGCAGAACTAACACCGGGGAGCTGTTTTTT
J gene: TRBJ2-3; V gene: TRBV5-1; clone size: few; D gene: NA; CDR3 protein: CASSLERGDTQYF; CDR3 DNA: TGCGCCAGCAGCTTGGAACGTGGAGATACGCAGTATTTT
J gene: TRBJ2-1; V gene: TRBV20-1; clone size: few; D gene: TRBD1; CDR3 protein: CSAREGQSEQFF; CDR3 DNA: TGCAGTGCTAGAGAGGGACAGTCTGAGCAGTTCTTC
J gene: TRBJ1-4; V gene: TRBV15; clone size: NA; D gene: NA; CDR3 protein: CATSRDIGASNEKLFF; CDR3 DNA: TGTGCCACCAGCAGAGACATCGGGGCTTCTAATGAAAAACTGTTTTTT
J gene: TRBJ2-7; V gene: TRBV12-3/TRBV12-4; clone size: NA; D gene: NA; CDR3 protein: CASSLAIVPTDEQYF; CDR3 DNA: TGTGCCAGCAGTTTGGCTATAGTGCCCACAGATGAGCAGTACTTC
J gene: TRBJ1-5; V gene: TRBV5-1; clone size: few; D gene: TRBD1; CDR3 protein: CASSIGTGSGNQPQHF; CDR3 DNA: TGCGCCAGCAGCATAGGGACAGGGTCGGGCAATCAGCCCCAGCATTTT
J gene: TRBJ2-1; V gene: TRBV7-2; clone size: NA; D gene: TRBD2; CDR3 protein: CASSKGLVAYNEQFF; CDR3 DNA: TGTGCCAGCAGCAAGGGACTAGTTGCCTACAATGAGCAGTTCTTC
J gene: TRBJ1-1; V gene: TRBV3-1; clone size: few; D gene: NA; CDR3 protein: CASSRGFGLNTEAFF; CDR3 DNA: TGTGCCAGCAGCCGCGGTTTCGGGTTGAACACTGAAGCTTTCTTT
J gene: TRBJ2-5; V gene: TRBV2; clone size: NA; D gene: NA; CDR3 protein: CASSKDQQETQYF; CDR3 DNA: TGTGCCAGCAGTAAGGACCAACAAGAGACCCAGTACTTC
J gene: TRBJ2-1; V gene: TRBV29-1; clone size: NA; D gene: NA; CDR3 protein: CSVETRQYHNEQFF; CDR3 DNA: TGCAGCGTTGAAACCAGGCAGTACCACAATGAGCAGTTCTTC
J gene: TRBJ2-7; V gene: TRBV5-1; clone size: many; D gene: TRBD2; CDR3 protein: CASSLNPGTSGNEQYF; CDR3 DNA: TGCGCCAGCAGCTTGAACCCCGGGACTAGCGGGAACGAGCAGTACTTC
J gene: TRBJ2-3; V gene: TRBV12-3/TRBV12-4; clone size: NA; D gene: TRBD2; CDR3 protein: CASSDPGLATHTQYF; CDR3 DNA: TGTGCCAGCAGTGATCCGGGACTAGCGACTCATACGCAGTATTTT
J gene: TRBJ2-3; V gene: TRBV28; clone size: NA; D gene: TRBD1; CDR3 protein: CASSRDTGGGTDTQYF; CDR3 DNA: TGTGCCAGCAGTAGAGACACAGGGGGTGGTACAGATACGCAGTATTTT
J gene: TRBJ1-5; V gene: TRBV6-1; clone size: few; D gene: NA; CDR3 protein: CASSAQQTRNQPQHF; CDR3 DNA: TGTGCCAGCAGTGCCCAGCAGACGCGCAATCAGCCCCAGCATTTT
J gene: TRBJ2-1; V gene: TRBV3-1; clone size: NA; D gene: TRBD2; CDR3 protein: CASCRDPLAGGLNEQFF; CDR3 DNA: TGTGCCAGCTGCAGAGACCCTCTAGCGGGAGGGCTCAATGAGCAGTTCTTC
J gene: TRBJ1-4; V gene: TRBV3-1; clone size: NA; D gene: TRBD1; CDR3 protein: CASSQDREGAREKLFF; CDR3 DNA: TGTGCCAGCAGCCAAGATCGTGAGGGGGCGCGCGAAAAACTGTTTTTT
J gene: TRBJ1-5; V gene: TRBV27; clone size: NA; D gene: TRBD1; CDR3 protein: CASSLKTGGVQPQHF; CDR3 DNA: TGTGCCAGCAGTTTAAAGACAGGGGGAGTTCAGCCCCAGCATTTT
J gene: TRBJ2-1; V gene: TRBV19; clone size: NA; D gene: NA; CDR3 protein: CASSILGRSGGAEQFF; CDR3 DNA: TGTGCCAGTAGTATATTAGGGCGATCGGGGGGCGCAGAGCAGTTCTTC
J gene: TRBJ2-7; V gene: TRBV18; clone size: few; D gene: TRBD2; CDR3 protein: CASSRVGEGYEQYF; CDR3 DNA: TGTGCCAGCTCACGCGTGGGGGAGGGCTACGAGCAGTACTTC
J gene: TRBJ1-3; V gene: TRBV5-1; clone size: few; D gene: NA; CDR3 protein: CASRGGNTIYF; CDR3 DNA: TGCGCCAGCAGGGGAGGAAACACCATATATTTT
J gene: TRBJ1-2; V gene: TRBV20-1; clone size: few; D gene: NA; CDR3 protein: CSASLSGLGNQGYTF; CDR3 DNA: TGCAGTGCCAGTCTATCGGGGTTGGGGAATCAGGGCTACACCTTC
J gene: TRBJ2-1; V gene: TRBV5-1; clone size: NA; D gene: NA; CDR3 protein: CASSLQQGNEQFF; CDR3 DNA: TGCGCCAGCAGCTTGCAGCAGGGCAATGAGCAGTTCTTC
J gene: TRBJ2-1; V gene: TRBV28; clone size: few; D gene: TRBD2; CDR3 protein: CASSPGTSPYNEQFF; CDR3 DNA: TGTGCCAGCAGTCCCGGGACTAGCCCTTACAATGAGCAGTTCTTC
J gene: TRBJ2-5; V gene: TRBV19; clone size: NA; D gene: NA; CDR3 protein: CASSFYLGGAQETQYF; CDR3 DNA: TGTGCCAGTAGTTTTTATCTCGGCGGAGCTCAAGAGACCCAGTACTTC
J gene: TRBJ2-5; V gene: TRBV5-1; clone size: NA; D gene: NA; CDR3 protein: CASSGGLSLGYQETQYF; CDR3 DNA: TGCGCCAGCAGTGGGGGTCTCTCGTTGGGGTACCAAGAGACCCAGTACTTC
J gene: TRBJ2-5; V gene: TRBV20-1; clone size: NA; D gene: NA; CDR3 protein: CSARAPLQETQYF; CDR3 DNA: TGCAGTGCTAGAGCTCCTCTCCAAGAGACCCAGTACTTC